This T cell receptor beta chain was sequenced in a study of T-cell memory formation after mild COVID-19. After 5'RACE with constant-segment primers, TCR alpha and TCR beta cDNA libraries carrying sample barcodes and UMIs were obtained. Via MiXCR, TCRdb re-called the 5' RACE reads, giving one row per CDR3 protein. The table lists about 200,000 distinct CDR3 sequences, about 9.2% of them singletons, with 3.5% to 4% in the top ten. Study-level findings and limits: Later expanders leaned toward CD4+, whereas clones contracting from day 15 to 85 were balanced CD4/CD8. Mostly located in CM and EM were contracting CD4+ clones, with contracting CD8+ clones located in EMRA.

With regard to this clonotype: The antigen remains unidentified.

The sequencing sample was made of PBMCs or a T cell subset sorted from them (not recorded which). The origin of this receptor is a young man who had mild COVID-19 (a few samples of this study predate the infection). Cell type and time point are not known.

This chain's CDR3 is CASSAKDTEAFF. CDR3 bases: TGTGCCAGCAGCGCTAAGGACACTGAAGCTTTCTTT. The chain carries TRBV2 and TRBJ1-1, with D unresolved. Trimming took 6 bases from V and 3 from J, leaving 8 bases between them. There are 12 residues in the CDR3. Germline values: CDR1 SNHLY, CDR2 FYNNEI. Based on the CDR3 plus reference TRBV2 and TRBJ1-1, the full variable domain is EPEVTQTPSHQVTQMGQEVILRCVPISNHLYFYWYRQILGQKVEFLVSFYNNEISEKSEIFDDQFSVERPDGSNFTLKIRSTKLEDSAMYFCASSAKDTEAFFGQGTRLTVV.